Detailed here is one T cell receptor beta chain. Its target antigen remains unknown. No much larger clonotype is one base removed from it; base qualities were not supplied. From the cysteine up to the phenylalanine, the CDR3 has a length of 14 residues. This entry keeps only the CDR3 DNA: 42 bases, framed from base 1. V loses 0 bases of germline sequence and J loses 4 bases, and the interval between the two ends is 10 bases. From a lookup of the germline V gene, CDR1 and CDR2 are SGHRS and YFSETQ. The data were taken from a study of cytomegalovirus exposure and HLA in healthy donors (dated by TCRdb to 2016 to 2017). In terms of the full investigation: An earlier analysis of fewer than 750 of the donors reported about 300 Gb of sequence data and 95 million to 120 million unique TCR beta sequences obtained from around 190 million T cells. Approximately 300 gigabases of sequencing data and around 80 million unique TCR sequences made up an early release that covered 640 HLA-typed donors. The genetic ancestry cluster associated with self-reported Caucasian donors included roughly 84% of the roughly 400 genotyped donors. The aim of the study was to test whether cataloging public T cell receptors could identify signatures of past pathogen exposure. The study profiled the T cell repertoires of 666 subjects by immunosequencing and related them to cytomegalovirus serostatus. A separate validation cohort of about 110 different subjects was used in addition to the roughly 670-subject first cohort. To predict cytomegalovirus infection status, the study combined high-throughput TCR immunosequencing, statistical association of individual TCRs with disease status, and machine learning. To study patterns of TCR occurrence, a later analysis re-analyzed previously published TCR beta repertoires from more than 550 donors and added high-resolution HLA genotyping. Rather than using new phenotypic data, the later analysis identified candidate immune exposures from TCR beta sequences and from how often those sequences occurred across donors. An earlier analysis of about 600 of the donors used high-throughput TCR beta sequencing to judge whether each TCR beta V gene segment behaved as functional or pseudogenic. Alongside the repertoire data, information on donor age, sex, ethnicity and CMV serostatus was compiled. A later genetic analysis used genome-wide SNP genotypes for about 60% of the 666 donors, treating that subset as a discovery cohort. Every repertoire in the discovery cohort had been generated on one and the same sequencing platform. HLA typing included class I and class II loci at four-digit resolution. Typing coverage varied by locus: roughly 629-640 donors for A, B, C, DRB1 and DQB1; 522 for DQA1; over 600 for DPA1; approximately 470 for DPB1. Because of strong linkage in the cohort, five DR-DQ haplotypes were treated as single units for association and clustering. Across under 500 genotyped donors of the cohort, an average of about 240,000 unique TCR beta nucleotide sequences per donor were sequenced, and approximately 17% of those sequences were non-productive. Findings and caveats that apply to the study as a whole: Broadly in line with IMGT annotations, most TCR beta V segments showed up in productive rearrangements about 87% or about 30% of the time in an earlier analysis of 587 of the donors. A cluster of highly shared sequence variants was judged likely to be a technical artifact of the sequencing pipeline. CMV serostatus was the only immune exposure information available for the cohort. Most TCR sequences were seen in very few donors, while some public TCRs were found in many individuals. In vitro tests confirmed that three of the cytomegalovirus-associated TCR beta chains recognize cytomegalovirus antigens. Some 15 rarely observed V segments, including chromosome 9 orphons, were excluded from the earlier analysis of a few hundred of the donors because counts were too low. A total of 164 TCR beta chains were listed by the study as associated with cytomegalovirus. It was suggested by the authors that the approach could potentially be generalized to other disease states and immunological phenotypes. In a later analysis, most CMV-associated TCR beta chains were found to appear HLA-restricted, with HLA associations seemingly driven largely by CMV exposure. In a later analysis, 16,951 TCR beta sequences were associated with specific HLA alleles at a false discovery rate of 0.05. Some IMGT-functional V segments, including TRBV6-2 and TRBV6-3, could not be told apart with the 87-base-pair reads, so those segments were excluded. According to a later genetic analysis, donors in an Asian-associated ancestry cluster had fewer N-insertions in productive TCRs than the approximately 650-donor mean. Correlated functional status among segregating V segments might reflect linkage disequilibrium, but an unknown experimental factor could not be ruled out. Roughly uniform sequencing depth across donors was assumed in presence/absence analyses, although this assumption may not hold. Compared with equally common non-associated chains, HLA-associated TCR beta chains in a later analysis were more clonally expanded and had lower generation probabilities. A later analysis found that TCR association rates varied across HLA loci, with DRB1 alleles showing the most associated TCRs and HLA-C alleles the fewest. Because some donors lacked HLA typing at each locus, the association tests relied only on the typed subset. The classifier was reported to diagnose cytomegalovirus status with high specificity and sensitivity in both the original and validation cohorts. In a later genetic analysis, a missense DCLRE1C variant was associated with V-gene and J-gene trimming of TCR beta chains, and the association was replicated in an independent cohort. A further reported finding was that TCR beta sequences accurately predicted the HLA-A and HLA-B alleles for most subjects in the first cohort. Several of the top co-occurrence clusters appeared to be linked to parvovirus B19, influenza, CMV and Epstein-Barr virus, according to a later analysis. Assigning TCR associations to individual alleles was difficult when HLA alleles, especially DR and DQ, strongly co-occurred. In this cohort, only TCR beta chains were sequenced, and detectable features were limited by the absence of alpha or paired-chain data.

Libraries were prepared through the immunoSEQ multiplex PCR assay. For the multiplex PCR, a mixture combining 60 forward primers for TCR Vbeta segments and 13 reverse primers for TCR Jbeta segments was used. The CDR3 region of rearranged TCR beta genes was amplified from genomic DNA by a multiplex PCR assay. Amplified TCR beta libraries were sequenced as 87-base-pair reads on the Illumina HiSeq System. The authors' analysis ran thus. In a later analysis, around 80 million unique TCR beta chains were counted across the roughly 700 repertoires, and roughly 11 million of these chains were shared by at least two donors. To remove PCR and sequencing errors, raw reads were error-corrected and collapsed into unique sequences using a nearest-neighbor algorithm that merged closely related sequences. Alignment of CDR3 sequences to IMGT reference sequences was used to assign V, D and J gene segments. For a sequence to be retained, at least a six-nucleotide match to both a V gene segment and a J gene segment was required. Rearrangements were called productive when the CDR3 lacked stop codons and stayed in frame with V and J; all others were non-productive. Following IMGT convention, CDR3 was defined as the stretch from the second conserved V-encoded cysteine up to the conserved J-encoded phenylalanine. The earlier analysis of around 640 of the donors excluded sequences that lacked an unambiguous match to a single V gene segment. An earlier analysis of just under 600 of the donors called V segments functional above 56.7% productive rearrangements and segregating when the between-donor standard deviation exceeded 5%. A statistical classification framework was developed to diagnose cytomegalovirus status using the catalog of TCR beta chain sequences. In a later analysis, V and J genes were assigned by comparing TCR nucleotide sequences against IMGT/GENE-DB human TR gene sequences. Using the TCRdist pipeline, a later analysis assigned CDR3 sequences along with most-parsimonious VDJ recombination scenarios. A later analysis defined each TCR beta chain by its CDR3 amino acid sequence plus V-gene family, and excluded reads lacking a unique V-gene family. In a later analysis, around 650 highly shared, low-generation-probability nucleotide sequences were removed to address suspected cross-contamination and a sequencing artifact. A later analysis calculated a clonal expansion index for each public chain from normalized within-repertoire ranks of inferred template counts. In a later analysis, generation probabilities were computed with a VDJ recombination model fitted to out-of-frame rearrangements, and the resulting probabilities were checked against IGoR. In a later analysis, TCR-TCR, TCR-HLA and TCR-CMV co-occurrence was scored with hypergeometric tests, and a repertoire-size bias correction was applied to TCR pairs. A later analysis estimated false discovery rates by permuting HLA or CMV assignments 20 times. In a later analysis, co-occurring TCRs were grouped with DBSCAN, and TCRdist sequence similarity was added when clustering was performed within HLA-allele-positive subsets. Co-occurrence clustering excluded repertoires with fewer than 30,000 or more than 120,000 public chains, plus five with anomalous nucleotide sharing. Here the immuneACCESS table is served through TCRdb, limited to in-frame sequences with V and J called. Missing clones are a known gap in these copies; in checked studies unresolved V genes cover under half, and the rest lacks a known reason. V and J calls and clone size come straight from that table; D and trimming were deduced from the DNA. The sample profile shows about 94,000 clones; approximately 80% of them were found once. The ten largest make up 10% of the sample.

In total, around 600 healthy bone marrow donors made up the cohort. Cohort members were all nominally healthy when sampled, although unrecorded immune exposures were likely present. Of the approximately 700 cohort members, 250 to 300 had positive CMV serostatus and roughly 330 had negative CMV serostatus, and CMV serostatus was not recorded for the donor. A peripheral blood sample was provided by each donor, and peripheral blood mononuclear cells were used for TCR beta sequencing. Genomic DNA was extracted from the blood cell samples with the Qiagen DNeasy Blood Extraction Kit. Recombination connected TRBV5-1 to TRBJ1-2; the D gene is perhaps TRBD1, on 6 matching bases. The TCR sequence derives from a human donor in good health. The source material was PBMCs. The CDR3 is CASSLEGGIYGYTF. The sequence in DNA is TGCGCCAGCAGCTTGGAGGGGGGGATCTATGGCTACACCTTC.